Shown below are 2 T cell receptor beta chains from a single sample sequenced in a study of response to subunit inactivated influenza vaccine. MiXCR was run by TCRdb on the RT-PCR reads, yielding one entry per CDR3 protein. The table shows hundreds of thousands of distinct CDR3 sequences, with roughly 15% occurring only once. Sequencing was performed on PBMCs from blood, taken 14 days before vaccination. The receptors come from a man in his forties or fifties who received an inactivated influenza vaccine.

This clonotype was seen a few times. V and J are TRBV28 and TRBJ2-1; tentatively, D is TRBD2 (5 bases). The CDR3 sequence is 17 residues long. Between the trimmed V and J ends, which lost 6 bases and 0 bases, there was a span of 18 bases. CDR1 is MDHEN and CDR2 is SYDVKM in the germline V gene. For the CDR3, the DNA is TGTGCCAGCAGATTAGTACGGGGAATGAGCTCCTACAATGAGCAGTTCTTC. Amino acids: CASRLVRGMSSYNEQFF.

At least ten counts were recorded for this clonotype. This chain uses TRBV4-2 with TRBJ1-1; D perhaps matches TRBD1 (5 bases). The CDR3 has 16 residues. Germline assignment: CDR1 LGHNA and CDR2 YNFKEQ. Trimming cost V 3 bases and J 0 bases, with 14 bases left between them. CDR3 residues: CASSHPEGELNTEAFF. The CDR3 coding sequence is TGTGCCAGCAGCCACCCGGAAGGGGAACTGAACACTGAAGCTTTCTTT.